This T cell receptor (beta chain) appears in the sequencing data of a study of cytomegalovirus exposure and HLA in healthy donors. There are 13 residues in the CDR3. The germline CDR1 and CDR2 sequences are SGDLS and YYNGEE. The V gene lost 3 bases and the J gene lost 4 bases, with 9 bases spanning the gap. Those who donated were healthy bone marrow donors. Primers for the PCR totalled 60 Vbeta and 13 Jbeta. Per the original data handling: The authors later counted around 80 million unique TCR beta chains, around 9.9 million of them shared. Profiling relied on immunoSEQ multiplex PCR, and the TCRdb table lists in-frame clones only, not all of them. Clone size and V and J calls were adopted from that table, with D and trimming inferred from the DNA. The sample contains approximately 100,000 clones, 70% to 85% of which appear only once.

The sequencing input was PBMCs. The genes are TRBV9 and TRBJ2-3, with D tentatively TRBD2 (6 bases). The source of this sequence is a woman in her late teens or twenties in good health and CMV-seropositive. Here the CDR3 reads CASSEGTPDTQYF. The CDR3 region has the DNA TGTGCCAGCAGCGAGGGGACTCCAGATACGCAGTATTTT.